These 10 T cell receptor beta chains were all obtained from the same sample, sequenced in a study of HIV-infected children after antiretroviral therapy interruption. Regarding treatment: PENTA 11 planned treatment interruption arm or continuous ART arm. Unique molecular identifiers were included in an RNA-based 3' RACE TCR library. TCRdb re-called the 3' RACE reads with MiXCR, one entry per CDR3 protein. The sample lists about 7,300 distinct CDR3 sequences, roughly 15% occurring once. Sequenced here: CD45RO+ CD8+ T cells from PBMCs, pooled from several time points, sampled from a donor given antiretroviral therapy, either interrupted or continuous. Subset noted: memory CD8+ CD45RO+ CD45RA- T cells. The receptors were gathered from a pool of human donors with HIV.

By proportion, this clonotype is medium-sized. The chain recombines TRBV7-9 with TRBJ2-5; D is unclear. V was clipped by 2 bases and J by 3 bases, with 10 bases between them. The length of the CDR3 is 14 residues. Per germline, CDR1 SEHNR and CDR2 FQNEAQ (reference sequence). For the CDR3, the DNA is TGTGCCAGCAGCTTACTTCGCTCTGAAGAGACCCAGTACTTC. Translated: CASSLLRSEETQYF.

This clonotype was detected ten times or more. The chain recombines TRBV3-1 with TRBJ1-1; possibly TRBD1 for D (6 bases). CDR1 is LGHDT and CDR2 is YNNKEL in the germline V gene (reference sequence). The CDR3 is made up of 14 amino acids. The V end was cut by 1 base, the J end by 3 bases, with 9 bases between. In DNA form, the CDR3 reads TGTGCCAGCAGCCAAGGGCAGGGGCACACTGAAGCTTTCTTT. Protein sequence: CASSQGQGHTEAFF.

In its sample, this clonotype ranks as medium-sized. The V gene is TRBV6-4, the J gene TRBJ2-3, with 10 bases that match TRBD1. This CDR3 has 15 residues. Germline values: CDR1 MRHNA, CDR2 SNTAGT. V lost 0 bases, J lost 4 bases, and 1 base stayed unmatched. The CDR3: CASSDSTGGSDTQYF. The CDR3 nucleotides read TGTGCCAGCAGTGACTCGACAGGGGGCTCAGATACGCAGTATTTT.

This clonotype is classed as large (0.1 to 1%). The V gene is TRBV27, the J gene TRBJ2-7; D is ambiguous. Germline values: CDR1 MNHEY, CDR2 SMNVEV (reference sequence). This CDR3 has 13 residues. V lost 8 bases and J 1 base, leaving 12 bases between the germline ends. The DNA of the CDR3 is TGTGCCAGCGGGTACGGAGCGTCCTACGAGCAGTACTTC. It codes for CASGYGASYEQYF.

The CDR3 nucleotides are TGTGCCAGCATACAGACAGGGGGCATCCCCTCACCCCTCCACTTT. Protein: CASIQTGGIPSPLHF. This sequence joins TRBV12-3 or TRBV12-4 and TRBJ1-6; TRBD1 matches 10 bases. The V gene end was trimmed by 7 bases and the J gene end by 10 bases; junction bases not matched to a gene: 10. The CDR3 covers 15 residues.

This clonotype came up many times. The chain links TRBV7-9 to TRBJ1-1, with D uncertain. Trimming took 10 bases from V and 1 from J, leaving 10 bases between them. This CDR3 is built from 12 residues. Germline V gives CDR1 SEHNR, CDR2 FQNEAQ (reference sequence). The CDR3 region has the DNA TGTGCCACCCCGTCCCGGAACACTGAAGCTTTCTTT. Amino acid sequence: CATPSRNTEAFF. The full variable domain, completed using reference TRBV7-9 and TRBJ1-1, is DTGVSQNPRHKITKRGQNVTFRCDPISEHNRLYWYRQTLGQGPEFLTYFQNEAQLEKSRLLSDRFSAERPKGSFSTLEIQRTEQGDSAMYLCATPSRNTEAFFGQGTRLTVV.

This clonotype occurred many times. The CDR3 coding sequence is TGTGCCAGCAGCGCCGGGACAGCCAATCAGCCCCAGCATTTT. Amino acids: CASSAGTANQPQHF. This chain uses TRBV2 with TRBJ1-5, with TRBD1 identical over 7 bases. V lost 6 bases to trimming and J lost 3 bases; unmatched junction nucleotides: 5. Germline CDR1 and CDR2: SNHLY and FYNNEI. The CDR3 contains 14 residues.

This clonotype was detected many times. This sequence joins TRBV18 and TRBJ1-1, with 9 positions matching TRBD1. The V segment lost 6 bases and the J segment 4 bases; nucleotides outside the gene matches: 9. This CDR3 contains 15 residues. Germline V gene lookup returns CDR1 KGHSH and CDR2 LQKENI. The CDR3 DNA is TGTGCCAGCTCTCCGAGGACAGGGGAGGTCACTGAAGCTTTCTTT. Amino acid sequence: CASSPRTGEVTEAFF. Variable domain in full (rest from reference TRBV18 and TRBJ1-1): NAGVMQNPRHLVRRRGQEARLRCSPMKGHSHVYWYRQLPEEGLKFMVYLQKENIIDESGMPKERFSAEFPKEGPSILRIQQVVRGDSAAYFCASSPRTGEVTEAFFGQGTRLTVV.

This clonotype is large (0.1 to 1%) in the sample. CDR3 DNA: TGTGCCAGCAGCGCCCAGGGTAATGCCTACAATGAGCAGTTCTTC. It yields the protein CASSAQGNAYNEQFF. This chain connects TRBV9 to TRBJ2-1, with D tentatively TRBD1 (5 bases). Per germline, CDR1 SGDLS and CDR2 YYNGEE. The V and J ends lost 3 bases and 2 bases respectively, with 12 bases between them. The CDR3 runs to 15 residues.

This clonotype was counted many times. This CDR3 is CASSPRQGGSYEQYF. CDR3 DNA sequence: TGTGCCAGCTCACCACGGCAGGGTGGATCCTACGAGCAGTACTTC. The chain couples TRBV18 to TRBJ2-7; TRBD1 is a possible D gene (5 bases). CDR1 is KGHSH, CDR2 LQKENI, per germline. CDR3 size: 15 residues. V gave up 1 base and J gave up 1 base, with 11 bases separating them.